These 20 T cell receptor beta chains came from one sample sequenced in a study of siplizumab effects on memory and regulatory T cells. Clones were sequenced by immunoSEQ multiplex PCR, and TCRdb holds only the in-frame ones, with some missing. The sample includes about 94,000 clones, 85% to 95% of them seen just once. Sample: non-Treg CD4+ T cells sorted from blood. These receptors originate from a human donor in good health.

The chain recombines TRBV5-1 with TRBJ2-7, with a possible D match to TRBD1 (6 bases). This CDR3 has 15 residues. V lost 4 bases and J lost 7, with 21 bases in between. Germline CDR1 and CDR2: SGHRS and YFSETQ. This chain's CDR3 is CASSAMGHSRMEQYF. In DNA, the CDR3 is TGCGCCAGCAGCGCAATGGGACACTCCCGGATGGAGCAGTACTTC.

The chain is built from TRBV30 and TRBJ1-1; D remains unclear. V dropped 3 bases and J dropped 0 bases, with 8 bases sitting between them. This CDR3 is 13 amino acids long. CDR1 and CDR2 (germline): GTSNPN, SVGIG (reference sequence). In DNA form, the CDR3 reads TGTGCCTGGAGCGCTCATATGAACACTGAAGCTTTCTTT. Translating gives CAWSAHMNTEAFF. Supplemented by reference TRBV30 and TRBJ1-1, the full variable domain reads SQTIHQWPATLVQPVGSPLSLECTVEGTSNPNLYWYRQAAGRGLQLLFYSVGIGQISSEVPQNLSASRPQDRQFILSSKKLLLSDSGFYLCAWSAHMNTEAFFGQGTRLTVV.

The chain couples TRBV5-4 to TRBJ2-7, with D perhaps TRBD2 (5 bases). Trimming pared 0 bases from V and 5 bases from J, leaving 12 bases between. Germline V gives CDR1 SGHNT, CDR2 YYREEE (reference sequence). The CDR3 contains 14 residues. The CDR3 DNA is TGTGCCAGCAGCTTGGAAACTAGTTCCCACGAGCAGTACTTC. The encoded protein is CASSLETSSHEQYF.

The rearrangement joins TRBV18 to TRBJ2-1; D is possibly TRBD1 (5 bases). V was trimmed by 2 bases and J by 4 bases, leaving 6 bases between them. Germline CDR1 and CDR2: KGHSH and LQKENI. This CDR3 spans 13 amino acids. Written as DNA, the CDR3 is TGTGCCAGCTCACCAGGGGCGTACAATGAGCAGTTCTTC. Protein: CASSPGAYNEQFF.

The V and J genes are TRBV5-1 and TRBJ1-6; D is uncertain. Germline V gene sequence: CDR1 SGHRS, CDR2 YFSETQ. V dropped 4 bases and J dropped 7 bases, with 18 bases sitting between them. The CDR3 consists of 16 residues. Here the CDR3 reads CASSPGLVTGNSPLHF. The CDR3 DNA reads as TGCGCCAGCAGCCCTGGACTGGTTACGGGAAATTCACCCCTCCACTTT.

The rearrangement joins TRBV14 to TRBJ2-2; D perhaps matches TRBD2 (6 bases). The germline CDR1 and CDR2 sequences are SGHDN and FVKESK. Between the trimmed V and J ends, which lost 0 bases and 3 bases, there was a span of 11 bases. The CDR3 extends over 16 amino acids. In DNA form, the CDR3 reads TGTGCCAGCAGCCAAGATCTGGGGGAGGACACCGGGGAGCTGTTTTTT. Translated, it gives CASSQDLGEDTGELFF.

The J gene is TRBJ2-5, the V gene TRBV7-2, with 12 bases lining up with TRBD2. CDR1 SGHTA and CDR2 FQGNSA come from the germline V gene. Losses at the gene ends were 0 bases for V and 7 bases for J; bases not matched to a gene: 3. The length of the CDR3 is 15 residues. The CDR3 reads CASSLALAGGVTQYF. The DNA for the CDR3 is TGTGCCAGCAGCTTAGCACTAGCGGGGGGCGTGACCCAGTACTTC.

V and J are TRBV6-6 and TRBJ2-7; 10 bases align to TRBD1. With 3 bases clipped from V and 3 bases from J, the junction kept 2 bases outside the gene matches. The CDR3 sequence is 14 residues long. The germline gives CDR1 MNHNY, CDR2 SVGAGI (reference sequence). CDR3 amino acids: CASSYDRGRYEQYF. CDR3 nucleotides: TGTGCCAGCAGTTATGACAGGGGGCGCTACGAGCAGTACTTC.

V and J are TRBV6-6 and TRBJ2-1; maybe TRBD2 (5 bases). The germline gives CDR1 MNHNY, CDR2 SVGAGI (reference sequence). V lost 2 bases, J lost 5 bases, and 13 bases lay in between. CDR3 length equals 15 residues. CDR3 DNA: TGTGCCAGCAGTTACGTATCGGGATACAACAATGAGCAGTTCTTC. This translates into CASSYVSGYNNEQFF.

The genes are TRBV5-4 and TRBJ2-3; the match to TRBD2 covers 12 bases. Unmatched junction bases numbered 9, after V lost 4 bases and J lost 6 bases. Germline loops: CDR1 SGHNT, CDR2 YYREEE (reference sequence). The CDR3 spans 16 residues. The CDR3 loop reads CASSNRLAGVVDTQYF. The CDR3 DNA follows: TGTGCCAGCAGCAACAGACTAGCGGGAGTGGTTGATACGCAGTATTTT.

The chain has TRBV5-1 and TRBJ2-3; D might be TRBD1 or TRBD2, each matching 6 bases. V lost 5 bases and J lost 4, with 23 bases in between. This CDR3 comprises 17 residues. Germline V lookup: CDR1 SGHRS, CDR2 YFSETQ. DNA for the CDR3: TGCGCCAGCAGGGCAGGGGATTCCGGGACTTCGTCAGATACGCAGTATTTT. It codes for CASRAGDSGTSSDTQYF.

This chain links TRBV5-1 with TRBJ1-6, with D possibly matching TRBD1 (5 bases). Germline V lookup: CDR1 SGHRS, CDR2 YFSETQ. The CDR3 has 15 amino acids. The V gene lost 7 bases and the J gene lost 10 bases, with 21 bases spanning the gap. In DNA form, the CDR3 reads TGCGCCAGCCGAGGGGTCCAGGTTGAGAACTCACCCCTCCACTTT. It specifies CASRGVQVENSPLHF.

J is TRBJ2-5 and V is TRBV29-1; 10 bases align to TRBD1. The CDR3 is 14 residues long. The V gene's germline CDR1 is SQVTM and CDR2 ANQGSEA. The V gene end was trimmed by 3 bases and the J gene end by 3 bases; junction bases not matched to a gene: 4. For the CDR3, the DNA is TGCAGCGTTGATTGGGGACAGGGGAAAGAGACCCAGTACTTC. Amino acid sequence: CSVDWGQGKETQYF.

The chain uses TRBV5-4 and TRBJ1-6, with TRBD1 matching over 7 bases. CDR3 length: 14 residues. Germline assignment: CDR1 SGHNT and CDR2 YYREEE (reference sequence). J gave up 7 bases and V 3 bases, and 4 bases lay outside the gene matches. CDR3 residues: CASSYYRGNSPLHF. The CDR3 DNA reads TGTGCCAGCAGCTATTACAGGGGAAATTCACCCCTCCACTTT.

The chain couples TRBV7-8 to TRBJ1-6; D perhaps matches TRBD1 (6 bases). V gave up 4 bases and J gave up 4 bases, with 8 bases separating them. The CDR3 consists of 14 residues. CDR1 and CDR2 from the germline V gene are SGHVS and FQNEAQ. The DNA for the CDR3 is TGTGCCAGCAGCTCCGGACAGTATAATTCACCCCTCCACTTT. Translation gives CASSSGQYNSPLHF. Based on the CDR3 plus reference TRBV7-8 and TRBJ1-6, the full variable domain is GAGVSQSPRYKVAKRGQDVALRCDPISGHVSLFWYQQALGQGPEFLTYFQNEAQLDKSGLPSDRFFAERPEGSVSTLKIQRTQQEDSAVYLCASSSGQYNSPLHFGNGTRLTVT.

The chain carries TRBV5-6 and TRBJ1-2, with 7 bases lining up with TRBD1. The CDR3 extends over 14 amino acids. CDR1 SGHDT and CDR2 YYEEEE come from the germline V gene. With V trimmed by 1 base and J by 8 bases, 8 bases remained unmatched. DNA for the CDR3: TGTGCCAGCAGCTTGACAGGGGTATCGGGAGGCTACACCTTC. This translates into CASSLTGVSGGYTF.

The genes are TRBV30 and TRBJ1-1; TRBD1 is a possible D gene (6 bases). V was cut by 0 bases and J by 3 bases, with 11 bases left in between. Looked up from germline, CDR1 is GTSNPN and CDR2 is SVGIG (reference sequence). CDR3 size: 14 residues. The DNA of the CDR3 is TGTGCCTGGAGTGTATGGTCAGGGGACACTGAAGCTTTCTTT. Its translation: CAWSVWSGDTEAFF.

CDR3 in amino acids: CASSVVQGRAEAFF. The DNA of the CDR3 is TGTGCCAGCAGCGTAGTCCAGGGAAGGGCTGAAGCTTTCTTT. The chain links TRBV9 to TRBJ1-1; D might be TRBD1 (5 bases). CDR3 length: 14 residues. V lost 0 bases to trimming and J lost 6 bases, with 12 bases between them. CDR1 and CDR2 (germline): SGDLS, YYNGEE.

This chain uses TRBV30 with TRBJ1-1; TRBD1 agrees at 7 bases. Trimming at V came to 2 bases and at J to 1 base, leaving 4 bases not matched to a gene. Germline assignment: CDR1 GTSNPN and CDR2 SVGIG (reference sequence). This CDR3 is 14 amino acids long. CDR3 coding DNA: TGTGCCTGGAGTACCAGACAGGGGAACACTGAAGCTTTCTTT. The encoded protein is CAWSTRQGNTEAFF. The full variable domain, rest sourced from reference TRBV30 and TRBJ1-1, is SQTIHQWPATLVQPVGSPLSLECTVEGTSNPNLYWYRQAAGRGLQLLFYSVGIGQISSEVPQNLSASRPQDRQFILSSKKLLLSDSGFYLCAWSTRQGNTEAFFGQGTRLTVV.

CDR3 amino acids: CASSVGLAGVETQYF. CDR3 nucleotide sequence: TGTGCCAGCAGCGTTGGACTAGCGGGGGTGGAGACCCAGTACTTC. The chain has TRBV9 and TRBJ2-5, with 13 bases aligning to TRBD2. Germline lookup yields CDR1 SGDLS and CDR2 YYNGEE. V shed 2 bases, J shed 5 bases, and the junction held 3 bases outside the gene matches. This CDR3 comprises 15 residues.